The present T cell receptor (beta chain) was sequenced within a study of cytomegalovirus exposure and HLA in healthy donors. About the study: Both the 95 to 150 validation repertoires and the approximately 640 first-cohort repertoires used the same platform, as reported by a later analysis.

The donors were members of the validation cohort comprising 120 subjects, separate from the approximately 670-subject first cohort. Study-level points and caveats: The study designated 164 TCR beta chains cytomegalovirus-associated.

Sequencing used immunoSEQ multiplex PCR; TCRdb keeps in-frame clones, though not all of them. The sample lists roughly 150,000 clones, 85% to 90% seen once, with 5% to 7% in the top ten. As to this clone: Its antigen is unknown.

This CDR3 contains 15 residues. V was shortened by 4 bases and J by 2 bases, with 15 bases between the two germline ends. Germline V lookup: CDR1 SGHDT, CDR2 YYEEEE. This chain joins TRBV5-6 and TRBJ1-2, with D hard to call. Sequences were obtained from PBMCs. The TCR sequence derives from a woman in her 30s in good health and CMV-seronegative. CDR3 region: CASSVIVFRNYGYTF. Here the CDR3 DNA reads TGTGCCAGCAGCGTCATTGTTTTTCGGAACTATGGCTACACCTTC.